This is a list of T cell receptor beta chains from one sample in a study of shared clonotypes between healthy human individuals. Libraries were prepared by immunoSEQ multiplex PCR; TCRdb keeps only in-frame clonotypes and omits some of them. Of some 1.1 million clones in the sample, around three quarters are singletons; the top ten hold about 0.89%. Source material: memory CD4+ T cells from PBMCs. These receptors originate from a man aged 18 to 29 in good health. Some clones in this sample may be carry-over from other donors' samples. Each CDR3 is given with its conserved first and last residue. The D gene is left open where the match is weak. Clone size is shown for a subset of rows, as once, few, many or a class of expanded clone.

j_gene: TRBJ2-1
d_gene: TRBD1
v_gene: TRBV7-6
abundance: .
CDR3nt: TGTGCCAGCAGCTTCGACAGGGGATCCTACAATGAGCAGTTCTTC
CDR3aa: CASSFDRGSYNEQFF

j_gene: TRBJ1-1
d_gene: TRBD1
v_gene: TRBV4-2
abundance: .
CDR3nt: TGTGCCAGCAGCCAAGATGGGACAGGGGACACTGAAGCTTTCTTT
CDR3aa: CASSQDGTGDTEAFF

j_gene: TRBJ1-2
d_gene: TRBD1
v_gene: TRBV18
abundance: .
CDR3nt: TGTGCCAGCTCACCCCCGACAGGGAACTATGGCTACACCTTC
CDR3aa: CASSPPTGNYGYTF

j_gene: TRBJ2-2
d_gene: TRBD1
v_gene: TRBV5-1
abundance: .
CDR3nt: TGCGCCAGTTCGTCGGGACAGGTGAACACCGGGGAGCTGTTTTTT
CDR3aa: CASSSGQVNTGELFF

j_gene: TRBJ2-1
d_gene: TRBD2
v_gene: TRBV11-2
abundance: .
CDR3nt: TGTGCCAGCAGCTTACGACTAGCGGGAGTCTTTAATGAGCAGTTCTTC
CDR3aa: CASSLRLAGVFNEQFF

j_gene: TRBJ2-3
d_gene: .
v_gene: TRBV11-2
abundance: .
CDR3nt: TGTGCCAGCAGCTTAGAGGGGGACCTAAGCACAGATACGCAGTATTTT
CDR3aa: CASSLEGDLSTDTQYF

j_gene: TRBJ1-5
d_gene: TRBD1
v_gene: TRBV7-9
abundance: few
CDR3nt: TGTGCCAGCAGCAGCACGACAGGGGGCTCGCCCCAGCATTTT
CDR3aa: CASSSTTGGSPQHF

j_gene: TRBJ2-2
d_gene: .
v_gene: TRBV11-3
abundance: .
CDR3nt: TGTGCCAGCAGCCCCAGAGGCAGTCTGGTCACCGGGGAGCTGTTTTTT
CDR3aa: CASSPRGSLVTGELFF

j_gene: TRBJ1-4
d_gene: .
v_gene: TRBV7-9
abundance: .
CDR3nt: TGTGCCAGCAGCTTGGAGGGTGAAAAACTGTTTTTT
CDR3aa: CASSLEGEKLFF

j_gene: TRBJ1-1
d_gene: .
v_gene: TRBV29-1
abundance: many
CDR3nt: TGCAGCGGTACGACACCGAACGCTGAAGCTTTCTTT
CDR3aa: CSGTTPNAEAFF